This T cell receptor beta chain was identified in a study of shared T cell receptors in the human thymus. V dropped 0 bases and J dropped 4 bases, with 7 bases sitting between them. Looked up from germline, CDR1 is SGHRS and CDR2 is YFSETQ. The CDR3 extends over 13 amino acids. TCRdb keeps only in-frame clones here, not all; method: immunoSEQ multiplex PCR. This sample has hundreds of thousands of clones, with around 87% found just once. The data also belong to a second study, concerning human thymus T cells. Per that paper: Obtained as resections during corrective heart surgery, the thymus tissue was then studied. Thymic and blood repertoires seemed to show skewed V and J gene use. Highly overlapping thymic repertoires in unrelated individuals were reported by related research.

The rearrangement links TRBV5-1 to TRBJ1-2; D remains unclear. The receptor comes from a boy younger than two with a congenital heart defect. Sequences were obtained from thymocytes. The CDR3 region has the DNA TGCGCCAGCAGCTTGGAGGCGGTCTATGGCTACACCTTC. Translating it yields CASSLEAVYGYTF.